This T cell receptor beta chain was sequenced in a study of shared T cell receptors in the human thymus. V lost 0 bases to trimming and J lost 4 bases; unmatched junction nucleotides: 12. This CDR3 is built from 18 residues. CDR1 and CDR2 from the germline V gene are LGHNA and YNFKEQ. This clone occurred once. TCRdb keeps only in-frame clones here, not all; method: immunoSEQ multiplex PCR. Of 640,000 or so clones detected, around 87% appear once; the ten largest clones hold 0.0094%. This same sample was also taken into another study, of human thymus T cells. According to that study: Corrective cardiac surgery supplied the resected thymus tissue.

The specimen was thymocytes. The TCR sequence derives from a boy under two years old with a congenital heart defect. The chain employs TRBV4-2 and TRBJ2-1; 7 bases map to TRBD2. CDR3 nucleotides: TGTGCCAGCAGCCAAGATAAAGGTTTAGGACTAGATTACAATGAGCAGTTCTTC. Its protein is CASSQDKGLGLDYNEQFF.